This is a list of T cell receptor beta chains from one sample in a study of Graves' ophthalmopathy and Graves' hyperthyroidism. MiXCR, applied by TCRdb to the multiplex PCR reads, yields one record per CDR3 protein. The profile covers 500,000 to 700,000 distinct CDR3 sequences, with just under 40% appearing a single time and roughly 4.5% taken by the ten largest. Material for sequencing was peripheral blood or thyroid tissue (not recorded which). These receptors originate from an adult man with Graves' hyperthyroidism. Both conserved end residues are part of each CDR3. Fields, in order: D gene, clone size, CDR3 length, V gene, J gene, CDR3 protein, CDR3 DNA. The D gene is left open where the match is weak. Size is omitted from some rows. Given values are once, few, many or a class for expanded clones.

TRBD1	many	15	TRBV7-8	TRBJ1-2	CASSSYRQGNYGYTF	TGTGCCAGCAGCTCTTATCGACAGGGGAACTATGGCTACACCTTC
TRBD1	many	13	TRBV29-1	TRBJ1-1	CSGPGTVNTEAFF	TGCAGCGGCCCCGGGACAGTGAACACTGAAGCTTTCTTT
NA	few	13	TRBV20-1	TRBJ2-5	CSAPDWDQETPYF	TGCAGTGCACCTGACTGGGACCAAGAGACCCCGTACTTC
TRBD1	NA	14	TRBV6-5	TRBJ1-1	CASSRRDSNTEAFF	TGTGCCAGCAGCCGTAGGGACAGTAACACTGAAGCTTTCTTT
NA	once	16	TRBV10-3	TRBJ2-5	CATSESSGKRGETQYF	TGTGCCACCAGTGAGTCTTCGGGAAAGAGGGGAGAGACCCAGTACTTC
NA	NA	14	TRBV3-1	TRBJ1-2	CASSQGPSNYGYTF	TGTGCCAGCAGCCAAGGGCCCTCTAACTATGGCTACACCTTC
TRBD2	NA	16	TRBV7-2	TRBJ2-2	CASTRLAGANTGELFF	TGTGCCAGCACCAGACTAGCGGGGGCGAACACCGGGGAGCTGTTTTTT
TRBD1	few	19	TRBV6-4	TRBJ1-1	CASSDRAGKGARMNTEAFF	TGTGCCAGCAGTGACAGAGCCGGTAAGGGGGCGAGGATGAACACTGAAGCTTTCTTT
NA	few	16	TRBV7-3	TRBJ2-3	CASSWGVAGSTDTQYF	TGTGCCAGCAGCTGGGGAGTCGCGGGGAGTACAGATACGCAGTATTTT
NA	few	14	TRBV28	TRBJ2-7	CASRRGGGFYEQYF	TGTGCCAGCAGAAGGGGAGGTGGGTTCTACGAGCAGTACTTC
NA	many	14	TRBV19	TRBJ2-7	CASSTGLIPYEQYF	TGTGCCAGTAGTACGGGACTGATCCCCTACGAGCAGTACTTC
NA	NA	16	TRBV7-9	TRBJ2-7	CASSLQGSLYGYEQYF	TGTGCCAGCAGCTTACAGGGGAGCCTCTATGGCTACGAGCAGTACTTC
NA	many	16	TRBV7-9	TRBJ1-1	CASSSPLTTRDTEAFF	TGTGCCAGCAGCTCACCCCTTACCACCCGGGACACTGAAGCTTTCTTT
NA	many	11	TRBV6-6	TRBJ1-2	CASSQVYGYTF	TGTGCCAGCAGCCAAGTGTATGGCTACACCTTC
NA	many	14	TRBV29-1	TRBJ1-2	CSVEPPTANYGYTF	TGCAGCGTTGAACCCCCCACAGCGAACTATGGCTACACCTTC
NA	many	11	TRBV2	TRBJ2-7	CASGGVHEQYF	TGTGCCAGCGGCGGGGTTCACGAGCAGTACTTC
NA	many	16	TRBV12-3/TRBV12-4	TRBJ2-5	CASSLPVDFVGETQYF	TGTGCCAGCAGTTTACCTGTGGACTTCGTAGGGGAGACCCAGTACTTC
TRBD1	NA	13	TRBV12-3/TRBV12-4	TRBJ2-1	CASSLTGGSEQFF	TGTGCCAGCAGTTTGACAGGGGGCAGTGAGCAGTTCTTC
NA	few	14	TRBV7-2	TRBJ2-2	CASSLGLPPGELFF	TGTGCCAGCAGCTTAGGGCTACCGCCCGGGGAGCTGTTTTTT
TRBD1	NA	16	TRBV13	TRBJ2-6	CVSSFQGASGANVLTF	TGTGTCAGCAGCTTTCAGGGGGCCTCTGGGGCCAACGTCCTGACTTTC